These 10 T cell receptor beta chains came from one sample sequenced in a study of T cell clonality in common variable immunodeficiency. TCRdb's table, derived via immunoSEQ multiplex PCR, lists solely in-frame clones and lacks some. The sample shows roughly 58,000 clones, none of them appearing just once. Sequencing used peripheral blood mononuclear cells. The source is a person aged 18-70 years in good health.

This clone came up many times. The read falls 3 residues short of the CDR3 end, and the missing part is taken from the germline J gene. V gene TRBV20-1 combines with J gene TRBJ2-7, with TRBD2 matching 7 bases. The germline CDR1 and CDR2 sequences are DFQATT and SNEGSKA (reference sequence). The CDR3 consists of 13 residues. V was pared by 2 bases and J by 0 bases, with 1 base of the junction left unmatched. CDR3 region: CSARKRDSYEQYF. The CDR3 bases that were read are TGCAGTGCTAGAAAGCGGGACTCCTACGAG.

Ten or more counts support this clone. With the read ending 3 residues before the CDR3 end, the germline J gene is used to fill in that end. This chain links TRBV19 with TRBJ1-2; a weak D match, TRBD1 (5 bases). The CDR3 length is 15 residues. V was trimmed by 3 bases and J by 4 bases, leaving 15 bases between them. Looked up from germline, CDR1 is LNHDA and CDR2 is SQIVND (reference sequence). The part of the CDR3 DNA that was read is TGTGCCAGTAGTATGTGGGGCAGCGTTACCTATGGC. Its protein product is CASSMWGSVTYG. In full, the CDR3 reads CASSMWGSVTYGYTF.

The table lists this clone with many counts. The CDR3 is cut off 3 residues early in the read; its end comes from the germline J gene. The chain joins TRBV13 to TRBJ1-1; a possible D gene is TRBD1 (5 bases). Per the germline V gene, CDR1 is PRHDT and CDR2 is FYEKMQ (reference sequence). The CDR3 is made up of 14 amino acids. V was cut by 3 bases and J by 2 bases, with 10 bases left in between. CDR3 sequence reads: CASSFGGYNTEAFF. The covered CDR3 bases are TGTGCCAGCAGCTTCGGGGGTTATAACACTGAA.

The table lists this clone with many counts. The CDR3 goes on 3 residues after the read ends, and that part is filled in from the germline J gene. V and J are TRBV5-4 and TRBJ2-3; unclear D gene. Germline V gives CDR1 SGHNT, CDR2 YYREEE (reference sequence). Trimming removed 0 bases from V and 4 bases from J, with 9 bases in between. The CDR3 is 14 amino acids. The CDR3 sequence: CASSLGLVPDTQYF. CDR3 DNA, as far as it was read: TGTGCCAGCAGCTTGGGACTGGTCCCAGATACG.

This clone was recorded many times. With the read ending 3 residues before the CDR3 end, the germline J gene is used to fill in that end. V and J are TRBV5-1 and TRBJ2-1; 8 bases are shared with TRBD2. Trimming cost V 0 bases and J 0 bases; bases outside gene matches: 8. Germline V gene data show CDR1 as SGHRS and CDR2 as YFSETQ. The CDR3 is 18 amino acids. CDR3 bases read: TGCGCCAGCAGCTTGGTGCCGACTAGCGCGCGCTCCTACAATGAG. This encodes CASSLVPTSARSYNE. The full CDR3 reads CASSLVPTSARSYNEQFF. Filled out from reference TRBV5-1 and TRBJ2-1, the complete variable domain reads KAGVTQTPRYLIKTRGQQVTLSCSPISGHRSVSWYQQTPGQGLQFLFEYFSETQRNKGNFPGRFSGRQFSNSRSEMNVSTLELGDSALYLCASSLVPTSARSYNEQFFGPGTRLTVL.

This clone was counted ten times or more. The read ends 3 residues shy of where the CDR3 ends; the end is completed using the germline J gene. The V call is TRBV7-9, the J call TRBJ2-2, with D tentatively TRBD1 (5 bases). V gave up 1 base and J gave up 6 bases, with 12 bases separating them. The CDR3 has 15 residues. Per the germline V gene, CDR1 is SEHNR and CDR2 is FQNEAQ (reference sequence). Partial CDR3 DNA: TGTGCCAGCAGCTTAGGACAGCCTGGGGCCGGGGAG. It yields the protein CASSLGQPGAGE. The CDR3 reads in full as CASSLGQPGAGELFF.

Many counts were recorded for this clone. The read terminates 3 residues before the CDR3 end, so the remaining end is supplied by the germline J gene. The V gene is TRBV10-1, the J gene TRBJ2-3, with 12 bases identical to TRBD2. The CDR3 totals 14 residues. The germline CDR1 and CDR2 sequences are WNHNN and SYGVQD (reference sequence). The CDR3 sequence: CASSESTSGGTQYF. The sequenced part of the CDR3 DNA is TGCGCCAGCAGTGAGTCGACTAGCGGGGGAACG.

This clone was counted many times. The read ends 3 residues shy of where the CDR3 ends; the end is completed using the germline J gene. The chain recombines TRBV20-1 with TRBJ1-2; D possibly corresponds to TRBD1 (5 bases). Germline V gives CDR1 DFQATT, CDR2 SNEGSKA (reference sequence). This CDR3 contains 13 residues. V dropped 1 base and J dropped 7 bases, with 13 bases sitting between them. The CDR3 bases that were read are TGCAGTGCTAGAGTAGCAGGGTGGGGTGGC. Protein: CSARVAGWGG. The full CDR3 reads CSARVAGWGGYTF.

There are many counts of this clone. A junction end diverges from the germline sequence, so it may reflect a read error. The CDR3: CASSLDGGAYEQYF. CDR3 bases read: TGTGCCAGTAGTTTAGACGGGGGGGCCTACGAG. The rearrangement uses TRBV19 and TRBJ2-7; 8 nucleotides align to TRBD2. Read sequence stops 3 residues before the CDR3 end, and the germline J gene provides the missing end. Germline V gene data show CDR1 as LNHDA and CDR2 as SQIVND (reference sequence). The CDR3 is 14 amino acids.

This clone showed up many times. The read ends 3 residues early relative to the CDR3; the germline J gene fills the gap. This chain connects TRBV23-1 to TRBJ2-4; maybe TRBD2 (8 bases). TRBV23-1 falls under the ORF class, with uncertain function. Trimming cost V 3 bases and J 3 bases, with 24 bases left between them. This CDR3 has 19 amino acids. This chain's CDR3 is CASSHPDRVGTRGKNIQYF. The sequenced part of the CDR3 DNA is TGCGCCAGCAGTCACCCCGACAGGGTAGGGACTAGGGGCAAAAACATT.